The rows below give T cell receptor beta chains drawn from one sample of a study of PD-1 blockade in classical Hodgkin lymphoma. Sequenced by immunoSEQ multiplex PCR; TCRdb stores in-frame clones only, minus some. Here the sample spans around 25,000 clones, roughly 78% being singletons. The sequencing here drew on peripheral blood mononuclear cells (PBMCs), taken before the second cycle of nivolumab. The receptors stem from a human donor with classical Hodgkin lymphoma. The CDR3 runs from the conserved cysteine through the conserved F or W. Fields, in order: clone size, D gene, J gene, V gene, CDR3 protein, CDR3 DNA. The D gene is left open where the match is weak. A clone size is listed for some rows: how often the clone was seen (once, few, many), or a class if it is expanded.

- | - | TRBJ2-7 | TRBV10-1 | CASSSQGTEQYF | TGCGCCAGCAGTTCACAGGGTACCGAGCAGTACTTC
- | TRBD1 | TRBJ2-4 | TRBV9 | CASSVEDRGGNIQYF | TGTGCCAGCAGCGTAGAGGACAGGGGGGGAAACATTCAGTACTTC
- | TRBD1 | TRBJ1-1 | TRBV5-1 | CASSQRTGREAFF | TGCGCCAGCAGCCAGAGGACAGGGAGGGAAGCTTTCTTT
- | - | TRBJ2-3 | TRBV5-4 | CASSLGQPPDTQYF | TGTGCCAGCAGCTTGGGACAGCCGCCAGATACGCAGTATTTT
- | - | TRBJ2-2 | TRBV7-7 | CASSLGVPSPTGELFF | TGTGCTAGCAGCTTAGGGGTTCCCAGCCCCACCGGGGAGCTGTTTTTT
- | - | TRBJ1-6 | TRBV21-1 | CASTKGDRGPFSSPLHF | TGTGCCAGCACCAAGGGGGACAGGGGCCCTTTTAGCTCACCCCTCCACTTT
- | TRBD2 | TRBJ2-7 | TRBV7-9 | CASSLIGGSSYEQYF | TGTGCCAGCAGCCTAATTGGCGGGAGCTCCTACGAGCAGTACTTC
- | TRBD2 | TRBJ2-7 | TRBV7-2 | CASSLGTSGVNEQYF | TGTGCCAGCAGCTTAGGGACTAGCGGGGTCAACGAGCAGTACTTC
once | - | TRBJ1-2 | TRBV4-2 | CASSQEGQLHGYTF | TGTGCCAGCAGCCAAGAAGGACAGCTTCATGGCTACACCTTC
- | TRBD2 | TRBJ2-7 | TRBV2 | CASSPPGTSRPYEQYF | TGTGCCAGCAGTCCACCCGGGACTAGCAGACCCTACGAGCAGTACTTC
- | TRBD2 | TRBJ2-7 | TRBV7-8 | CASSPGGISYEQYF | TGTGCCAGCAGCCCGGGGGGTATCTCCTACGAGCAGTACTTC
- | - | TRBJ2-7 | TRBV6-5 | CASSEGPVEERYF | TGTGCCAGCAGTGAAGGACCGGTAGAAGAGCGGTACTTC
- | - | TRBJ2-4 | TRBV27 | CASSEVALTKNIQYF | TGTGCCAGCAGTGAGGTCGCCCTAACCAAAAACATTCAGTACTTC
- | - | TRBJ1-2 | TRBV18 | CASSPKENGYTF | TGTGCCAGCTCACCAAAGGAAAATGGCTACACCTTC
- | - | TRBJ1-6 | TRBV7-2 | CASSLDRYNSPLHF | TGTGCCAGCAGCTTGGACAGATATAATTCACCCCTCCACTTT
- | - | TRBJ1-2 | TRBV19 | CASSIARNYGYTF | TGTGCCAGTAGTATAGCCAGGAACTATGGCTACACCTTC
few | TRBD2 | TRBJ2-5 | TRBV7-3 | CASSLAGGFQETQYF | TGTGCCAGCAGCTTAGCGGGGGGCTTTCAAGAGACCCAGTACTTC
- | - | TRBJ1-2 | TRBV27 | CASSLLPSYHGYTF | TGTGCCAGCAGTCTCCTACCCTCGTATCATGGCTACACCTTC
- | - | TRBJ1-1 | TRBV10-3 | CAISEGQLRTEAFF | TGTGCCATCAGTGAAGGACAGTTAAGGACTGAAGCTTTCTTT
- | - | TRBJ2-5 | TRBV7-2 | CASSLEGVRWETQYF | TGTGCCAGCAGCTTAGAGGGGGTACGATGGGAGACCCAGTACTTC
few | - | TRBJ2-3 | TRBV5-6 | CASSLTDTQYF | TGTGCCAGCAGCTTGACAGATACGCAGTATTTT
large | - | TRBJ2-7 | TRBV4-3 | CASSQEVFRVIPPYEQYF | TGCGCCAGCAGCCAAGAGGTCTTTCGGGTCATCCCCCCCTACGAGCAGTACTTC
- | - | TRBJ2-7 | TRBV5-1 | CASSLASGAEAGYEQYF | TGCGCCAGCAGCTTAGCGTCCGGGGCCGAGGCCGGCTACGAGCAGTACTTC
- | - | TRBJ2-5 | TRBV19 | CASSTRRWETQYF | TGTGCCAGTAGCACTCGTAGGTGGGAGACCCAGTACTTC
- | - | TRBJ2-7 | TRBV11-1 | CASSPRSYEQYF | TGTGCCAGCAGCCCGCGATCCTACGAGCAGTACTTC
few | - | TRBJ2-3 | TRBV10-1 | CASSESGVYTDTQYF | TGCGCCAGCAGTGAGTCGGGCGTTTACACAGATACGCAGTATTTT
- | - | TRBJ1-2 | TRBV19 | CASSIGAVDGYTF | TGTGCCAGTAGTATAGGTGCGGTTGATGGCTACACCTTC
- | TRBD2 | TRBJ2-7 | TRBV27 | CASSISGTSGGHEQYF | TGTGCCAGCAGTATCTCCGGGACTAGCGGGGGTCACGAGCAGTACTTC
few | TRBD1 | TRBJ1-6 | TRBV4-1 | CASSQVVAGGSPLHF | TGCGCCAGCAGCCAAGTAGTGGCAGGGGGTTCACCCCTCCACTTT
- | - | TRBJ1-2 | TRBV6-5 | CASRAGDRDYGYTF | TGTGCCAGCAGGGCAGGGGATCGGGACTATGGCTACACCTTC
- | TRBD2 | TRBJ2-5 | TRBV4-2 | CASSSSSGEETQYF | TGTGCCAGCAGCTCCTCTAGCGGGGAAGAGACCCAGTACTTC
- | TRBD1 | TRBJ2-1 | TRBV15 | CATSRVGQINEQFF | TGTGCCACCAGCAGAGTGGGACAGATCAATGAGCAGTTCTTC
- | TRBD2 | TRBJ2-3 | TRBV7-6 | CASSLDWGRADTQYF | TGTGCCAGCAGCTTGGACTGGGGGAGGGCAGATACGCAGTATTTT
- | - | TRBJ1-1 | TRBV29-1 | CSATTNEAFF | TGCAGCGCTACGACTAATGAAGCTTTCTTT
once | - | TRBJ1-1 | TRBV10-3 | CAISVLRDTEAFF | TGTGCCATCAGTGTTCTCAGGGACACTGAAGCTTTCTTT
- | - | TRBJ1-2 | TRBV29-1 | CSGTANYGYTF | TGCAGCGGAACGGCTAACTATGGCTACACCTTC
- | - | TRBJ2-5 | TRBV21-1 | CASSKTFRDTRPQETQYF | TGTGCCAGCAGCAAAACCTTCCGGGACACACGGCCCCAAGAGACCCAGTACTTC
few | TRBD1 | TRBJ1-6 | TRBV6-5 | CASSSGTALSSPLHF | TGTGCCAGCAGCTCCGGGACAGCCCTAAGTTCACCCCTCCACTTT
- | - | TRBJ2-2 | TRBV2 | CASSEDHRPGELFF | TGTGCCAGCAGTGAAGACCATCGCCCCGGGGAGCTGTTTTTT
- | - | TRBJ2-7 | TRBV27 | CASSFRGHYEQYF | TGTGCCAGCAGTTTCAGGGGCCACTACGAGCAGTACTTC
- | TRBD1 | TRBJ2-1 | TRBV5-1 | CASSLQTGGPYNEQFF | TGCGCCAGCAGCCTACAAACAGGGGGCCCCTACAATGAGCAGTTCTTC
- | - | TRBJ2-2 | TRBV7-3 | CASSLISARRGGELFF | TGTGCCAGCAGCTTAATATCCGCGCGGAGGGGCGGGGAGCTGTTTTTT
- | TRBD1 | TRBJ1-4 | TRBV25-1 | CASSDTDRGREEKLFF | TGTGCCAGCAGTGACACGGACAGGGGGAGAGAGGAAAAACTGTTTTTT
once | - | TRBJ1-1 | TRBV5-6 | CASGAGGSSLNTEAFF | TGTGCCAGCGGCGCGGGGGGCAGTTCCCTGAACACTGAAGCTTTCTTT
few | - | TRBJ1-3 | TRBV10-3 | CAISDVIYSGNTIYF | TGTGCCATCAGTGACGTCATATACTCTGGAAACACCATATATTTT
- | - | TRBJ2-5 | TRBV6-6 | CASSPGRGQLETQYF | TGTGCCAGCAGCCCCGGCCGGGGACAACTAGAGACCCAGTACTTC
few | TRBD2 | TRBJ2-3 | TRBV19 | CASRPGLAAMDTQYF | TGTGCCAGTCGACCCGGACTAGCGGCCATGGATACGCAGTATTTT
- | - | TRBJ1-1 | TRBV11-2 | CASSRSKAEAFF | TGTGCCAGCAGCCGAAGTAAGGCTGAAGCTTTCTTT
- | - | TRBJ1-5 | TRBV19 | CASRGSGNQPQHF | TGTGCCAGTAGGGGGTCGGGCAATCAGCCCCAGCATTTT
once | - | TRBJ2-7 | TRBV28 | CASMKGGSSYEQYF | TGTGCCAGCATGAAAGGGGGGAGCTCCTACGAGCAGTACTTC